This TCR beta chain was found in a study of blood T cell repertoires in COVID-19. Overall study: Samples came from the United States, Italy and Spain, spanning acute and convalescent COVID-19. From T cells, B-cell-depleted T cells, or PBMCs came the material, which was cDNA or gDNA.

Clones were sequenced by immunoSEQ multiplex PCR, and TCRdb holds only the in-frame ones, with some missing. The sample includes 310,000 or so clones, around 90% of them seen just once. V shed 0 bases and J 1 base; nucleotides not matched to a gene: 2. Germline lookup yields CDR1 LGHNA and CDR2 YNFKEQ. This CDR3 is 16 amino acids long. The source of this sequence is a woman aged 45-59 years who had recovered from COVID-19. The sequencing input was peripheral blood. The chain joins TRBV4-2 to TRBJ2-2; the match to TRBD2 covers 7 bases. The CDR3 DNA sequence: TGTGCCAGCAGCCAAGAGGCGGGAGAGAACACCGGGGAGCTGTTTTTT. Its translation is CASSQEAGENTGELFF.